This T cell receptor (beta chain) was sequenced for a study of blood T cells in healthy people across ages. Next came a second PCR, run for roughly 6 to 11 cycles, which used a sample-barcoded 5' primer along with a J-beta primer mix. TCRdb re-analysed the 5' RACE reads in MiXCR, keeping a single row per CDR3 protein. The table records 700,000 to 900,000 distinct CDR3 sequences, around a quarter of them present only once. In addition, the sample was reused for a study of T cells of mothers and their children. That study reports: Related pairs of mothers and children showed slightly higher, non-significant overlap versus unrelated pairs.

The receptor was isolated from a boy aged 5-17 years in good health. The sample taken for sequencing was blood.

The CDR3 sequence is CASSSGQAFSYEQYF. DNA for the CDR3: TGCGCCAGCAGCTCCGGACAGGCCTTCTCCTACGAGCAGTACTTC. The V gene is TRBV5-1, the J gene TRBJ2-7, with 7 bases fitting TRBD1. This CDR3 is 15 amino acids long. Unmatched junction bases numbered 6, after V lost 3 bases and J lost 0 bases. Per germline, CDR1 SGHRS and CDR2 YFSETQ.